What follows are 19 T cell receptor beta chains derived from one specimen sequenced in a study of monozygotic twins with inflammatory bowel disease (dated by TCRdb to between 2018 and 2021). The library was prepared using 5' RACE. Instrument on record: Illumina HiSeq 2500. Following reprocessing of the reads by TCRdb, the data hold one row per CDR3 protein sequence and no DNA is available. This sample's listing comprises 150,000 to 200,000 distinct CDR3 sequences. Clones ranked in the top ten supply about 7.4% of the sample. Sequenced sample: blood. All receptors come from a human donor with ulcerative colitis or Crohn's disease, or a healthy co-twin of an affected twin (not recorded which).

The CDR3 sequence: CASSLVDINYGYTF. The V call is TRBV5-1, the J call TRBJ1-2. CDR1 and CDR2 from the germline V gene are SGHRS and YFSETQ. This CDR3 is built from 14 residues.

The chain carries TRBV11-1 and TRBJ1-1; TCRdb's D gene call, TRBD1, goes unchecked for lack of DNA. The CDR3 loop spans 14 amino acids. In germline, CDR1 is SGHAT, CDR2 FQDESV (reference sequence). The CDR3 sequence is CASSWTGGRTEAFF.

The J gene is TRBJ1-2, the V gene TRBV5-5; TCRdb designates TRBD1, a call that cannot be tested without DNA. The CDR3 is 16 residues long. Germline CDR1 is SGHKS and CDR2 is YYEKEE (reference sequence). This CDR3 reads CASSFRDHQRDYGYTF.

The chain couples TRBV6-2 or TRBV6-3 to TRBJ2-1; TCRdb picks TRBD1, but there is no DNA to check that call. The CDR3 is made up of 16 amino acids. Germline V gene data show CDR1 as MNHEY and CDR2 as SVGEGT. The CDR3 loop reads CASKYPGQGSGNEQFF.

The J gene is TRBJ1-1, the V gene TRBV12-3 or TRBV12-4; TCRdb reports TRBD1, a call that lacks DNA to check it against. This CDR3 spans 13 amino acids. The CDR3 loop is CASSQGQHTEAFF.

The chain carries TRBV27 and TRBJ2-7; the D gene TCRdb calls, TRBD2, cannot be checked with no DNA. This CDR3 has 18 amino acids. The germline gives CDR1 MNHEY, CDR2 SMNVEV (reference sequence). The CDR3 reads CASSPSLNSGPSSYEQYF.

This chain joins TRBV10-3 and TRBJ1-1. Germline V gene data show CDR1 as ENHRY and CDR2 as SYGVKD. This CDR3 is built from 12 residues. The chain's CDR3 is CAIGGVNTEAFF.

This chain joins TRBV20-1 and TRBJ2-1; TCRdb names TRBD2, which stays unverified in the absence of DNA. CDR1 and CDR2 (germline): DFQATT, SNEGSKA (reference sequence). CDR3 length: 13 amino acids. The CDR3 spells CSARATSGYEQFF.

The chain couples TRBV5-1 to TRBJ2-1; TCRdb's D call of TRBD1 is untestable without DNA. The CDR3 has 13 residues. The germline V gene has CDR1 SGHRS and CDR2 YFSETQ. The CDR3 loop is CASLLDSGREQFF. Full variable domain (outside the CDR3, taken from reference TRBV5-1 and TRBJ2-1): KAGVTQTPRYLIKTRGQQVTLSCSPISGHRSVSWYQQTPGQGLQFLFEYFSETQRNKGNFPGRFSGRQFSNSRSEMNVSTLELGDSALYLCASLLDSGREQFFGPGTRLTVL.

CDR3 in amino acids: CSASPGFGYTF. The V gene is TRBV20-1, the J gene TRBJ1-2; TCRdb's D call of TRBD1 is untestable without DNA. The CDR3 contains 11 residues. Germline V gene lookup returns CDR1 DFQATT and CDR2 SNEGSKA (reference sequence).

The chain has TRBV5-1 and TRBJ1-5. The CDR3 is 15 residues long. The germline gives CDR1 SGHRS, CDR2 YFSETQ. CDR3 in amino acids: CASSLAGYNNQPQHF.

This clonotype is classed as medium-sized by frequency. CDR3 amino acids: CSARDRGYNEQFF. The V gene is TRBV20-1, the J gene TRBJ2-1; TCRdb indicates TRBD1, and absent DNA this call remains unverified. Germline assignment: CDR1 DFQATT and CDR2 SNEGSKA (reference sequence). The CDR3 sequence is 13 residues long.

V usage is TRBV5-1 and J usage is TRBJ2-1. CDR1 and CDR2 (germline): SGHRS, YFSETQ. This CDR3 comprises 14 residues. The CDR3 protein is CASSLLGIGSEQFF. The full variable domain, with the rest looked up from reference TRBV5-1 and TRBJ2-1, is KAGVTQTPRYLIKTRGQQVTLSCSPISGHRSVSWYQQTPGQGLQFLFEYFSETQRNKGNFPGRFSGRQFSNSRSEMNVSTLELGDSALYLCASSLLGIGSEQFFGPGTRLTVL.

The rearrangement links TRBV5-1 to TRBJ2-3. This CDR3 is built from 13 residues. CDR1 SGHRS and CDR2 YFSETQ come from the germline V gene. The CDR3 sequence: CASRYSGTETQYF.

The V call is TRBV11-2, the J call TRBJ1-1; TCRdb gives TRBD1 as the D gene, but with no DNA this cannot be confirmed. CDR3 length: 19 residues. Per the germline V gene, CDR1 is SGHAT and CDR2 is FQNNGV. CDR3 in amino acids: CASSPYRGARGRLNTEAFF. The whole variable domain, filled in from reference TRBV11-2 and TRBJ1-1, reads EAGVAQSPRYKIIEKRQSVAFWCNPISGHATLYWYQQILGQGPKLLIQFQNNGVVDDSQLPKDRFSAERLKGVDSTLKIQPAKLEDSAVYLCASSPYRGARGRLNTEAFFGQGTRLTVV.

This chain links TRBV12-3 or TRBV12-4 with TRBJ1-6; absent DNA, TCRdb's TRBD1 call cannot be checked. The CDR3 contains 16 residues. CDR3 sequence: CASRPPGSSYNSPLHF.

This chain links TRBV6-2 or TRBV6-3 with TRBJ2-1; without DNA, the TCRdb call of TRBD2 cannot be checked. The CDR3 runs 18 residues. The germline V gene encodes CDR1 MNHEY and CDR2 SVGEGT. The CDR3 here is CASSYSRALAGGRNEQFF.

The chain employs TRBV15 and TRBJ1-4; TCRdb designates TRBD1, a call that cannot be tested without DNA. Germline V lookup: CDR1 LNHNV, CDR2 YYDKDF (reference sequence). This CDR3 has 15 residues. CDR3 in amino acids: CATSSRTGRDEKLFF.

V and J are TRBV6-2 or TRBV6-3 and TRBJ2-3; TCRdb gives TRBD2 as the D gene, but with no DNA this cannot be confirmed. This CDR3 region has 15 residues. Germline CDR1 is MNHEY and CDR2 is SVGEGT. This CDR3 reads CASSPTSGKTDTQYF.